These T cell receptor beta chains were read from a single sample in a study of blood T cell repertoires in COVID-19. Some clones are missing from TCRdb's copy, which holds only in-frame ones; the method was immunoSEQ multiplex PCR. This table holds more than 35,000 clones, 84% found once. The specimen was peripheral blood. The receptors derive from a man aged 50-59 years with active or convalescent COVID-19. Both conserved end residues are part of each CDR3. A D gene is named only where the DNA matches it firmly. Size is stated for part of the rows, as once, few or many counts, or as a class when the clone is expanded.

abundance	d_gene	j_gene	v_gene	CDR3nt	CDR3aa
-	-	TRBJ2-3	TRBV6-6	TGTGCCAGCACCACTCGGGGGAGAACAGATACGCAGTATTTT	CASTTRGRTDTQYF
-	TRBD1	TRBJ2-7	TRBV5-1	TGCGCCAGCAGCTTACAGGGGGAATCCTACGAGCAGTACTTC	CASSLQGESYEQYF
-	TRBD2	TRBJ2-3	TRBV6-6	TGTGCCAGCAGTCCCCATAGTAGCGGGGCCGACACAGATACGCAGTATTTT	CASSPHSSGADTDTQYF
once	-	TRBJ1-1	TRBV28	TGTGCCAGCAGTTTTGGGGGGGCCCCCGGAAACACTGAAGCTTTCTTT	CASSFGGAPGNTEAFF
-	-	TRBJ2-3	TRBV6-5	TGTGCCAGCAGTTACGACCGGGTTGGCACAGATACGCAGTATTTT	CASSYDRVGTDTQYF
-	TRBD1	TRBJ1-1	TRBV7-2	TGTGCCAGCAGCCGCAGACAGGGTGTCGACACTGAAGCTTTCTTT	CASSRRQGVDTEAFF
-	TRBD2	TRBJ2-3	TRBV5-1	TGCGCCAGCAGCCGCGGGGGAGGGGGCACAGATACGCAGTATTTT	CASSRGGGGTDTQYF
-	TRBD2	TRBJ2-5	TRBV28	TGTGCCAGCAGTTCTCTAGCGGGGGAAGAGACCCAGTACTTC	CASSSLAGEETQYF
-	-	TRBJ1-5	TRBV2	TGTGCCAGCAGTCGACAGAACAATCAGCCCCAGCATTTT	CASSRQNNQPQHF
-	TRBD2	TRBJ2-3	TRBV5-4	TGTGCCAGCAGCGGACCTACTACTCGCGGGGGGGCTGTTGTTACGCAGTATTTT	CASSGPTTRGGAVVTQYF
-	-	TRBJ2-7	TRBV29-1	TGCAGCGTTGAAGGACAGAACTACGAGCAGTACTTC	CSVEGQNYEQYF
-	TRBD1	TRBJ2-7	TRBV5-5	TGTGCCAGCAGCTATGGACAGGGTTTCGGCGAGCAGTACTTC	CASSYGQGFGEQYF
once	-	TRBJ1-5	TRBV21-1	TGTGCCAGCAGCAGCTTAGGGGGCGGCAATCAGCCCCAGCATTTT	CASSSLGGGNQPQHF
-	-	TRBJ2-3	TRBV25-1	TGTGCCAGCAGTGACGCAGGCACAGATACGCAGTATTTT	CASSDAGTDTQYF
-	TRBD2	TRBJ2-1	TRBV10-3	TGTGCCATCAGTGGACTAGCGGGGGGGCGCAATGAGCAGTTCTTC	CAISGLAGGRNEQFF
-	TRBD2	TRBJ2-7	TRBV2	TGTGCCAGCATGGCGGGAGGCCGCTCCTACGAGCAGTACTTC	CASMAGGRSYEQYF
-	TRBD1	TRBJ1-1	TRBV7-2	TGTGCCAGCAGCTTAAAACAGGGGGCTGAAGCTTTCTTT	CASSLKQGAEAFF
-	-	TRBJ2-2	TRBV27	TGTGCCAGCAGTTGGGGACAGAACACCGGGGAGCTGTTTTTT	CASSWGQNTGELFF
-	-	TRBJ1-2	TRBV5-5	TGTGCCAGCAGCTTCGCGACAGGCCCTCCCCGTGGCTACACCTTC	CASSFATGPPRGYTF
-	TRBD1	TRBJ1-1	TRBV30	TGTGCCTGGACCAACGGGAGGGGGCGGACTGAAGCTTTCTTT	CAWTNGRGRTEAFF
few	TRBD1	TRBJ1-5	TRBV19	TGTGCCAGTATGAAAGACAGGGGTAAATATAGCAATCAGCCCCAGCATTTT	CASMKDRGKYSNQPQHF
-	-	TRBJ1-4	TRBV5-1	TGCGCCAGCAGCTTGGTTCAGTCAACTGAAAAACTGTTTTTT	CASSLVQSTEKLFF
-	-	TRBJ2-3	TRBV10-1	TGCGCCAGCAGTGGAGGAGCAGATACGCAGTATTTT	CASSGGADTQYF
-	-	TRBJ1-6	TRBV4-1	TGCGCCAGCAGCCAAGATTTCGCACCCCTCCACTTT	CASSQDFAPLHF
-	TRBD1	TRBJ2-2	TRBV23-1	TGCGCCAGCAGTCAATCACCAAAATCGGGACAGGCTTGGTCCGGGGAGCTGTTTTTT	CASSQSPKSGQAWSGELFF
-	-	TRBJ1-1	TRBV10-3	TGTGCCATCAGTGCAACAGGTGATACTGAAGCTTTCTTT	CAISATGDTEAFF
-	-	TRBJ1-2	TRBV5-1	TGCGCCAGCAGCTTGGGAACGGGTAACTATGGCTACACCTTC	CASSLGTGNYGYTF
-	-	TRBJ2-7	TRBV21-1	TGTGCCAGCAGCGCCCCAGGGGGCTGGGTCTACCAGCAGTACTTC	CASSAPGGWVYQQYF